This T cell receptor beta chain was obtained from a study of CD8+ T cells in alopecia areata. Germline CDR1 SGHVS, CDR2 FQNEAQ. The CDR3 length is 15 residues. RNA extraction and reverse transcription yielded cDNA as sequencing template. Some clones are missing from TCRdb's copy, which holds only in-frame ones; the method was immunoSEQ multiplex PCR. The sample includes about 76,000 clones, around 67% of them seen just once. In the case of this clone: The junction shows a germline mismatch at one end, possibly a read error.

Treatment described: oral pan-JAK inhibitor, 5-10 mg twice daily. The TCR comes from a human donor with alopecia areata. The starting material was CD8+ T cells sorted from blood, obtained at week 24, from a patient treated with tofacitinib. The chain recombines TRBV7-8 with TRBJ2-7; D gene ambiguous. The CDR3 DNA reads TGCGCCAGCAGCCAAGAGAGGCACAGTACCTACGAGCAGTACTTC. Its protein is CASSQERHSTYEQYF. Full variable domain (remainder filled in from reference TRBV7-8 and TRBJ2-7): GAGVSQSPRYKVAKRGQDVALRCDPISGHVSLFWYQQALGQGPEFLTYFQNEAQLDKSGLPSDRFFAERPEGSVSTLKIQRTQQEDSAVYLCASSQERHSTYEQYFGPGTRLTVT.